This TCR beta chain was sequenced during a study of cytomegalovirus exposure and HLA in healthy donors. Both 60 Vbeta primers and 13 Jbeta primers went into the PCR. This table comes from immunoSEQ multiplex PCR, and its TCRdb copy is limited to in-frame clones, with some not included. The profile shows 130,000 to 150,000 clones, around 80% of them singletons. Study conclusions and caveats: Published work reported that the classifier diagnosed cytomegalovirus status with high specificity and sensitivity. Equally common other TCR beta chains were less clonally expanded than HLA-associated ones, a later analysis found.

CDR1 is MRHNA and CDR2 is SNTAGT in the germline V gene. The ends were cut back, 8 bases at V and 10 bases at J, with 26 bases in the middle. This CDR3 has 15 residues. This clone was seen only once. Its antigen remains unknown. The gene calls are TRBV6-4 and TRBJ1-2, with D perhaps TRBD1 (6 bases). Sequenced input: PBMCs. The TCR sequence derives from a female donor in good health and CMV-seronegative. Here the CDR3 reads CASDKPRDTLLAYTF. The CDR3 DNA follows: TGTGCCAGCGATAAACCCCGGGACACGTTGTTGGCCTACACCTTC.